Here is one TCR beta chain with its context. Source study methods: Nucleated cell number was recorded as an estimate derived from reference gene primer amplification. Sequencing was performed with immunoSEQ multiplex PCR; in TCRdb, only in-frame clones are kept and a portion is missing. The DNA gave D and trimming, while V, J and clone size come from that table. This table has around 100,000 clones, roughly 83% appearing once. The CDR3 spans 15 residues. Germline V CDR1 and CDR2: WSHSY, SAAADI. V was pared by 3 bases and J by 3 bases, with 14 bases between. These data belong to a study of blood T cell repertoires in COVID-19. In the study overall: Researchers got acute and convalescent COVID-19 samples from the United States, Italy and Spain. PBMCs, B-cell-depleted T cells, or T cells were the source of the cDNA or gDNA that made up the material.

The sample consisted of peripheral blood. The TCR sequence derives from a woman in her seventies with acute or convalescent COVID-19. This chain uses TRBV10-2 with TRBJ1-1; maybe TRBD1 (6 bases). This chain's CDR3 is CASSDLGAGDTEAFF. CDR3 nucleotide sequence: TGCGCCAGCAGTGATTTGGGGGCCGGGGACACTGAAGCTTTCTTT.